What follows describes a single T cell receptor (beta chain). The PCR used 60 Vbeta and 13 Jbeta primers. Sequenced by immunoSEQ multiplex PCR; TCRdb stores in-frame clones only, minus some. Found here are 85,000 to 130,000 clones, more than 65% of them singletons; the top ten hold around 5.8%. The germline gives CDR1 SGHNT, CDR2 YENEEA. The CDR3 covers 13 residues. V gave up 5 bases and J gave up 4 bases, with 12 bases separating them. The data stem from a study of cytomegalovirus exposure and HLA in healthy donors. The sample taken for sequencing was PBMCs. The clonotype originates from a woman in her fifties or sixties in good health and CMV-seropositive. The chain is built from TRBV11-3 and TRBJ2-7, with a weak D call TRBD1 (6 bases). CDR3 DNA: TGTGCCAGCAGCCCCGGACAGACGTACGAGCAGTACTTC. Its translation: CASSPGQTYEQYF.